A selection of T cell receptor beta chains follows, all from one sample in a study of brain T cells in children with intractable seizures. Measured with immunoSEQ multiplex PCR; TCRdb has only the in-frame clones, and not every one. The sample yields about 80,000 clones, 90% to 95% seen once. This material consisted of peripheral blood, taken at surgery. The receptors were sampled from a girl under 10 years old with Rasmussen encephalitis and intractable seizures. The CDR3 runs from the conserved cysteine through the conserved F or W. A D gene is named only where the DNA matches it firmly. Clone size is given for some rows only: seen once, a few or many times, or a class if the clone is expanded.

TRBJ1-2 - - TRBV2 CASRDPDASYGYTF TGTGCCAGCAGAGATCCGGACGCGTCCTATGGCTACACCTTC
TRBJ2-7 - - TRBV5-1 CASSLSTNYEQYF TGCGCCAGCAGCTTGTCAACGAACTACGAGCAGTACTTC
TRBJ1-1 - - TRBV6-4 CASSDGGEAFF TGTGCCAGCAGTGACGGTGGTGAAGCTTTCTTT
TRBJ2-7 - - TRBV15 CATSRGPSHEQYF TGTGCCACCAGCAGGGGACCGTCTCACGAGCAGTACTTC
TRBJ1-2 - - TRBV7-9 CASSFGDYGYTF TGTGCCAGCAGCTTCGGGGACTATGGCTACACCTTC
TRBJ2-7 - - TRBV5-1 CASSLALGPREQYF TGCGCCAGCAGCTTGGCCTTGGGGCCCCGGGAGCAGTACTTC
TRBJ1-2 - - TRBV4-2 CASSQDWGPTNYGYTF TGTGCCAGCAGCCAAGATTGGGGACCGACGAACTATGGCTACACCTTC
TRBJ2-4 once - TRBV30 CAWRFDPKNIQYF TGTGCCTGGAGGTTCGACCCCAAAAACATTCAGTACTTC
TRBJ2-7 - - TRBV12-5 CASGLIGTGTGEQYF TGTGCTAGTGGTTTGATAGGAACGGGCACGGGGGAGCAGTACTTC
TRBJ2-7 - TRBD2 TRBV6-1 CASGRASYEQYF TGTGCCAGCGGGAGGGCCTCCTACGAGCAGTACTTC
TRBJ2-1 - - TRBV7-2 CASSADRFYNEQFF TGTGCCAGCAGCGCGGACAGATTCTACAATGAGCAGTTCTTC
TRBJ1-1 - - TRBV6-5 CASRAPGGVAFF TGTGCCAGCAGGGCCCCCGGAGGGGTAGCTTTCTTT
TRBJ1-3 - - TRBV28 CASSWTASGNTIYF TGTGCCAGCAGTTGGACAGCCTCTGGAAACACCATATATTTT
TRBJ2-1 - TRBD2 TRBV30 CAWSVRWQPLAGGDYNEQFF TGTGCCTGGAGTGTAAGGTGGCAGCCACTAGCGGGGGGGGACTACAATGAGCAGTTCTTC
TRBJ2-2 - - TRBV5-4 CASSTPTGELFF TGTGCCAGCAGCACGCCCACCGGGGAGCTGTTTTTT
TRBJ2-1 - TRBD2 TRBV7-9 CASSFLAGGPNEQFF TGTGCCAGCAGCTTCCTAGCGGGAGGGCCGAATGAGCAGTTCTTC
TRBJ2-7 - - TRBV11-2 CASSLDPWGRTNEQYF TGTGCCAGCAGCTTAGATCCTTGGGGCCGCACCAACGAGCAGTACTTC
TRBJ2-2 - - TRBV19 CASSITVLSGGQNTGELFF TGTGCCAGTAGTATAACCGTACTTTCTGGAGGGCAGAACACCGGGGAGCTGTTTTTT
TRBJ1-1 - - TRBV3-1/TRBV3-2 CASSQGWATEAFF TGTGCCAGCAGCCAAGGATGGGCCACTGAAGCTTTCTTT
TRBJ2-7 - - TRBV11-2 CASSWSRRSYEQYF TGTGCCAGCAGCTGGAGCAGGCGCTCCTACGAGCAGTACTTC
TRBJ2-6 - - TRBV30 CAWFLPNVLTF TGTGCCTGGTTCCTACCCAACGTCCTGACTTTC
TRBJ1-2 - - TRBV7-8 CASSLALGRHYGYTF TGTGCCAGCAGCTTAGCGTTGGGCAGGCACTATGGCTACACCTTC
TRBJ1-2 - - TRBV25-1 CASSEFDGELYYGYTF TGTGCCAGCAGTGAATTCGACGGGGAACTCTACTATGGCTACACCTTC
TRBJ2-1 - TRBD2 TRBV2 CASRTAGVRGEQFF TGTGCCAGCAGGACAGCGGGAGTGCGGGGTGAGCAGTTCTTC
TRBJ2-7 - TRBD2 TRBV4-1 CASSTLAGGLGEQYF TGCGCCAGCAGCACACTAGCGGGAGGGTTGGGTGAGCAGTACTTC
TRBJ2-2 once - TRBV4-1 CASSQELGGPIGELFF TGCGCCAGCAGCCAAGAACTGGGGGGGCCCATCGGGGAGCTGTTTTTT